This TCR beta chain was sequenced during a study of identical twins. Findings and caveats of the study: Out-of-frame alpha sequences common to twins were enriched for low generation probability.

Comments on this clonotype: Its antigen is unknown.

Using its own MiXCR run on the 5' RACE reads, TCRdb lists one record per CDR3 protein. The sample lists some 760,000 distinct CDR3 sequences, around a sixth occurring once. The CDR3 consists of 13 residues. The junction had 1 base not matched to a gene; V was cut back by 3 bases and J by 3 bases. Germline V gene sequence: CDR1 DFQATT, CDR2 SNEGSKA (reference sequence). The data also belong to a second study, concerning T cells expressing NK-cell markers. That work states: Sorted CD3+CD56-NKG2C+, CD3+CD56+NKG2C- and CD3+CD56+NKG2C+ T cells were the source of the TCR beta repertoires. Dominant NKG2C+ clonotypes were found to form about 1.0-7.5% of CD8+ T cells in 5 or 6 donors. There remained a lack of clarity about HCMV specificity of expanded NKG2C+ T cell clones.

Sequenced sample: PBMCs. J is TRBJ2-5 and V is TRBV20-1, with TRBD1 matching over 10 bases. This TCR came from a woman between 18 and 30 years old in good health. The CDR3 loop reads CSARDRGKETQYF. The CDR3 nucleotides are TGCAGTGCTAGGGACAGGGGGAAAGAGACCCAGTACTTC.